These 18 T cell receptor beta chains originate from one sample sequenced in a study of early T cells in non-severe SARS-CoV-2 infection. TCRdb re-called the 5' RACE reads through MiXCR, storing one row per CDR3 protein. The sample lists roughly 57,000 distinct CDR3 sequences, over 10% seen once, with almost 9.5% in the top ten. The sample was whole blood, taken at baseline. The receptors were sampled from an adult who was a healthcare worker with PCR-confirmed SARS-CoV-2 infection or an uninfected control (not recorded which).

This clonotype was seen a few times. The rearrangement uses TRBV27 and TRBJ2-7; TRBD2 matches at 11 bases. The CDR3 is 16 residues long. Germline loops: CDR1 MNHEY, CDR2 SMNVEV (reference sequence). The junction had 8 bases not matched to a gene; V was cut back by 5 bases and J by 2 bases. CDR3 amino acids: CASSLLTSGTAYEQYF. The CDR3 DNA reads as TGTGCCAGCAGTCTGCTGACTAGCGGGACGGCCTACGAGCAGTACTTC.

Points on this clonotype: An end of the junction differs from the germline gene, which may be a read error. The gene calls are TRBV7-2 and TRBJ2-1; 8 bases agree with TRBD1. The length of the CDR3 is 15 residues. Germline V gene lookup returns CDR1 SGHTA and CDR2 FQGNSA. For the CDR3, the DNA is TGTGCCAGCAACTTAGACAGGGGTTCCTACAATGAGCAGTTCTTC. It specifies CASNLDRGSYNEQFF.

A word on this clonotype: This sequence may be a read error, since a much larger clone differs from it by one base. V and J are TRBV2 and TRBJ2-3; possibly TRBD2 for D (5 bases). Germline V gene data show CDR1 as SNHLY and CDR2 as FYNNEI. The CDR3 covers 14 residues. In DNA form, the CDR3 reads TGTGCCAGCAGTGAACTGGGGAGCACATATACGCAGTATTTT. Protein: CASSELGSTYTQYF.

The chain uses TRBV25-1 and TRBJ1-3; D not certain. With 2 bases removed from V and 1 base from J, the gap between germline ends came to 15 bases. The CDR3 is 17 residues long. The germline V gene has CDR1 MGHDK and CDR2 SYGVNS. CDR3 nucleotide sequence: TGTGCCAGCAGTGAAGCTAAAGGCGGCCCTTCTGGAAACACCATATATTTT. Amino acid sequence: CASSEAKGGPSGNTIYF.

This clonotype has only a few counts. The chain carries TRBV6-2 or TRBV6-3 and TRBJ1-1; 12 bases match TRBD1. Per the germline V gene, CDR1 is MNHEY and CDR2 is SVGEGT. The CDR3 has 12 amino acids. V trimming: 11 bases; J trimming: 8 bases; junction bases outside the gene matches: 6. CDR3 region: CAAGGTGGEAFF. The CDR3, as DNA: TGTGCCGCCGGAGGGACAGGGGGCGAAGCTTTCTTT.

The chain carries TRBV30 and TRBJ1-5; tentatively, D is TRBD1 (5 bases). The CDR3 totals 15 residues. The V end was cut by 0 bases, the J end by 4 bases, with 13 bases between. CDR1 is GTSNPN, CDR2 SVGIG, per germline (reference sequence). The CDR3 DNA reads as TGTGCCTGGAGTGTATACGGGGGAGTTAATCAGCCCCAGCATTTT. It codes for CAWSVYGGVNQPQHF.

This clonotype was observed many times. This chain connects TRBV20-1 to TRBJ2-7, with D uncertain. The germline gives CDR1 DFQATT, CDR2 SNEGSKA (reference sequence). Trimming took 5 bases from V and 0 from J, leaving 17 bases between them. CDR3 length: 15 residues. The CDR3 sequence is CSAADVTVYSYEQYF. In nucleotides, the CDR3 is TGCAGTGCTGCGGACGTGACGGTGTACTCCTACGAGCAGTACTTC.

This clonotype was counted only a few times. The chain employs TRBV20-1 and TRBJ1-4, with D perhaps matching TRBD1 (5 bases). The V end lost 0 bases, the J end lost 8 bases, and 13 bases lay between the germline ends. There are 14 residues in the CDR3. Germline V CDR1 and CDR2: DFQATT, SNEGSKA (reference sequence). The CDR3 protein is CSAREIGGYEKLFF. The CDR3 bases are TGCAGTGCTAGAGAAATTGGGGGGTACGAAAAACTGTTTTTT.

This clonotype showed up just a few times. A junction boundary mismatches the germline segment, possibly from a read error. This chain links TRBV7-7 with TRBJ1-1, with 8 bases that match TRBD1. CDR3 size: 14 residues. CDR1 is SSHAT and CDR2 is FNYEAQ in the germline V gene (reference sequence). DNA of the CDR3: TGTGCTAGCAGCTTGAGGACAGGGAACGTCGGAGCTTTCTTT. Its translation is CASSLRTGNVGAFF.

This clonotype has only a few counts. The chain has TRBV6-5 and TRBJ2-7; TRBD2 aligns across 7 bases. The CDR3 covers 14 residues. Germline CDR1 is MNHEY and CDR2 is SVGAGI. J was trimmed by 4 bases and V by 7 bases; bases with no gene match: 10. CDR3 protein: CASTVPGGRYEQYF. CDR3 in DNA: TGTGCCAGCACGGTACCGGGGGGTAGGTACGAGCAGTACTTC.

The rearrangement joins TRBV7-9 to TRBJ2-1; tentative D call: TRBD1 (6 bases). With 5 bases removed from V and 5 bases from J, the gap between germline ends came to 13 bases. There are 14 residues in the CDR3. CDR1 is SEHNR and CDR2 is FQNEAQ in the germline V gene (reference sequence). The CDR3 DNA sequence: TGTGCCAGCAGCCCCCGGACAGATAACAATGAGCAGTTCTTC. It specifies CASSPRTDNNEQFF.

The gene calls are TRBV29-1 and TRBJ1-4, with 9 positions matching TRBD1. This CDR3 spans 14 amino acids. V was pared by 1 base and J by 5 bases, with 2 bases of the junction left unmatched. In germline, CDR1 is SQVTM, CDR2 ANQGSEA. CDR3 DNA sequence: TGCAGCGTTGAAGTCGGGACAGGGAATGAAAAACTGTTTTTT. It encodes CSVEVGTGNEKLFF.

This clonotype was detected many times. This chain joins TRBV6-2 or TRBV6-3 and TRBJ2-4; perhaps TRBD2 as D (5 bases). Trimming removed 4 bases from V and 10 bases from J, with 17 bases in between. CDR1 and CDR2 (germline): MNHEY, SVGEGT. CDR3 length: 14 residues. The CDR3 protein is CASSSTGLVGIQYF. CDR3 sequence (DNA): TGTGCCAGCAGTTCGACGGGGTTAGTGGGTATTCAGTACTTC.

V gene TRBV29-1 combines with J gene TRBJ2-5; D might be TRBD2 (6 bases). CDR1 and CDR2 from the germline V gene are SQVTM and ANQGSEA. Trimming shortened V by 4 bases and J by 7 bases, and 22 bases separated the two germline ends. This CDR3 region has 15 residues. As DNA, the CDR3 is TGCAGCGTTGCCGGCGGGGATACGACTCGGGGGACCCAGTACTTC. It codes for CSVAGGDTTRGTQYF.

At least ten counts were recorded for this clonotype. The chain carries TRBV29-1 and TRBJ1-4; 7 bases map to TRBD1. CDR1 is SQVTM and CDR2 is ANQGSEA in the germline V gene. The V segment lost 5 bases and the J segment 4 bases; nucleotides outside the gene matches: 10. This CDR3 region has 15 residues. As DNA, the CDR3 is TGCAGCGTTAGGGAGGATGGGACAGTTAATGAAAAACTGTTTTTT. It specifies CSVREDGTVNEKLFF.

This chain links TRBV27 with TRBJ2-7; 9 bases are shared with TRBD1. Trimming took 1 base from V and 3 from J; bases not matched to a gene: 1. Germline V CDR1 and CDR2: MNHEY, SMNVEV (reference sequence). CDR3 length: 14 residues. CDR3 amino acids: CASSLLDRGYEQYF. The CDR3 bases are TGTGCCAGCAGTTTATTGGACAGGGGCTACGAGCAGTACTTC.

This sequence joins TRBV6-6 and TRBJ2-7; D gene unclear. The CDR3 runs to 14 residues. Trimming removed 2 bases at V and 0 bases at J, with 8 bases between. The germline V gene encodes CDR1 MNHNY and CDR2 SVGAGI (reference sequence). CDR3 in amino acids: CASSYPVRSYEQYF. The CDR3 DNA is TGTGCCAGCAGTTACCCCGTCCGCTCCTACGAGCAGTACTTC.

The chain combines TRBV9 with TRBJ2-2; TRBD2 might be the D (5 bases). The CDR3 loop spans 14 amino acids. Germline CDR1 is SGDLS and CDR2 is YYNGEE. V was pared by 6 bases and J by 6 bases, with 15 bases between. The CDR3 here is CASTEGSVAGELFF. The CDR3 coding sequence is TGTGCCAGCACTGAGGGCTCGGTGGCCGGGGAGCTGTTTTTT. Full variable domain (rest looked up from reference TRBV9 and TRBJ2-2): DSGVTQTPKHLITATGQRVTLRCSPRSGDLSVYWYQQSLDQGLQFLIQYYNGEERAKGNILERFSAQQFPDLHSELNLSSLELGDSALYFCASTEGSVAGELFFGEGSRLTVL.